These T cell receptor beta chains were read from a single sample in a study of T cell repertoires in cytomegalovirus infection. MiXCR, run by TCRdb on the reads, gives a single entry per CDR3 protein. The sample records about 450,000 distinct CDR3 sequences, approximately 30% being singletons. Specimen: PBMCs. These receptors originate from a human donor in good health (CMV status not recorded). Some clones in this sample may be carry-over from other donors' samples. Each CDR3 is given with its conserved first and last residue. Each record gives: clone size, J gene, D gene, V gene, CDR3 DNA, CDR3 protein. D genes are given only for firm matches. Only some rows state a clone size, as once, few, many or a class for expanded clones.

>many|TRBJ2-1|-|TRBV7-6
TGTGCCAGCAGATACACCGGGGGTTCCTACAATGAGCAGTTCTTC
CASRYTGGSYNEQFF
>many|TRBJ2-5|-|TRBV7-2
TGTGCCAGCAGCCTGGGGGCTCCATCCGGGGGAGAGACCCAGTACTTC
CASSLGAPSGGETQYF
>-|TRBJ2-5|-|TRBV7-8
TGTGCCAGCAGCTTAGGGGCAGGGCCCCAAGAGACCCAGTACTTC
CASSLGAGPQETQYF
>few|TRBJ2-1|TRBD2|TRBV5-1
TGCGCCAGCAGCGAAGGGACTAGCGGGGGGGAAGAGCAGTTCTTC
CASSEGTSGGEEQFF
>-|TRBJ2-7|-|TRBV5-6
TGTGCCAGCAGCTTGGACCCGGGGAGAAAGGAGCAGTACTTC
CASSLDPGRKEQYF
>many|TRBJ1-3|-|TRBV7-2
TGTGCCAGCAGGGTAGGGGGGGGGCGCCTTGGAAACACCATATATTTT
CASRVGGGRLGNTIYF
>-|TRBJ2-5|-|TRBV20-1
TGCAGTGCTAAAGGGTCAAACAATCCCCAAGAGACCCAGTACTTC
CSAKGSNNPQETQYF
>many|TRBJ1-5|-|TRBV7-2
TGTGCCAGCAGCCTTATCTATAGCAATCAGCCCCAGCATTTT
CASSLIYSNQPQHF
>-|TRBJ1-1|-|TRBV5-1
TGCGCCAGCAGCCTGGGACGGTTAGACACTGAAGCTTTCTTT
CASSLGRLDTEAFF
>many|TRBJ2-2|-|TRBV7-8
TGTGCCAGCAGCCCAAGCCGGACACTGAACACCGGGGAGCTGTTTTTT
CASSPSRTLNTGELFF
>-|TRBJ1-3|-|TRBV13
TGTGCCAGCAGCCGAAGGGCCGAGGAAAACACCATATATTTT
CASSRRAEENTIYF
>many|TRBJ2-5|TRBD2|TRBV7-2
TGTGCCAGCAGCCCCGGGGCACTAGCGGGACAAGAGACCCAGTACTTC
CASSPGALAGQETQYF
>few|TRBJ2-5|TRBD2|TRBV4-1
TGCGCCAGCAGCCAAGTTTCAGCGGGGGCCCAAGAGACCCAGTACTTC
CASSQVSAGAQETQYF
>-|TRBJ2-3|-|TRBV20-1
TGCAGTGCTCCGGGGACTTACGGAACAGATACGCAGTATTTT
CSAPGTYGTDTQYF
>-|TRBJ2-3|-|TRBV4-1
TGCGCCAGCAGCCAAGTGGGATTAGGTACAGATACGCAGTATTTT
CASSQVGLGTDTQYF
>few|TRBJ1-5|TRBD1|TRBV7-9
TGTGCCAGCAGCTTACAGGGATCCGGGACAGGGAGGCAGCAGCCCCAGCATTTT
CASSLQGSGTGRQQPQHF
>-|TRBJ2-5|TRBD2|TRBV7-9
TGTGCCAGCAGCTTAGCGAGTAGCGGGGGCCAAGAGACCCAGTACTTC
CASSLASSGGQETQYF
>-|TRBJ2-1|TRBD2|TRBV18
TGTGCCAGCTCACCAATACCCCGGCTAGCGGACTCCTACAATGAGCAGTTCTTC
CASSPIPRLADSYNEQFF
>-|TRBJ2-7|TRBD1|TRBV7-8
TGTGCCGGCAGCCCACGGACAGGGGGCGAGCAGTACTTC
CAGSPRTGGEQYF
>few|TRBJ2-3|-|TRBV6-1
TGTGCCAGCAGTGCTCAACCTGGGACATTCACAGATACGCAGTATTTT
CASSAQPGTFTDTQYF
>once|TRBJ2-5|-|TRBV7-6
TGTGCCAGCAGCTTGACAGTAACCCAAGATACCCAGTACTTC
CASSLTVTQDTQYF
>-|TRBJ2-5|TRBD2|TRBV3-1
TGTGCCAGCAGCCAAGTGTTAGCGGGGAGTTCTTCACCGTACTTC
CASSQVLAGSSSPYF
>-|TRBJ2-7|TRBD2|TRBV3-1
TGTGCCAGCAGCCATTTGAGCGGGGGGCTGTCCTACGAGCAGTACTTC
CASSHLSGGLSYEQYF
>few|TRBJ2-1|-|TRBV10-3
TGTGCCATCACCAAAAACCAAGGACAAGCCTCATACTCCTACAATGAGCAGTTCTTC
CAITKNQGQASYSYNEQFF
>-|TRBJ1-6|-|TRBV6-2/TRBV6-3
TGTGCCAGCAGTTACTCAACAGCGAGCTCCTATAATTCACCCCTCCACTTT
CASSYSTASSYNSPLHF
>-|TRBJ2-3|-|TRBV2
TGTGCCGTACCCGGGACGGCTTACACAGATACGCAGTATTTT
CAVPGTAYTDTQYF
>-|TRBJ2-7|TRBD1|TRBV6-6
TGTGCCAGCCGGCGGGACAGGGGGTTCCACGAGCAGTACTTC
CASRRDRGFHEQYF
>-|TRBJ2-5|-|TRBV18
TGTGCCAGCTCACCGAAAACATGGTCACAAGAGACCCAGTACTTC
CASSPKTWSQETQYF
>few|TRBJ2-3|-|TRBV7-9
TGTGCCAGCAGCCGGGACGGAGAAACAGATACGCAGTATTTT
CASSRDGETDTQYF
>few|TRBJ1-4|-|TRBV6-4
TGTGCCAGCAGACCAGGGACGGCAACTAATGAAAAACTGTTTTTT
CASRPGTATNEKLFF
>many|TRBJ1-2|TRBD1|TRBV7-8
TGTGCCAGCAGCTCCCTATGGACAGGCCTGAACTATGGCTACACCTTC
CASSSLWTGLNYGYTF
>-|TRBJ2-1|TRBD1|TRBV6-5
TGTGCCAGCAGACCCCTTGACAGGGCTTACAATGAGCAGTTCTTC
CASRPLDRAYNEQFF
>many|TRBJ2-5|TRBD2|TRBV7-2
TGTGCCAGCAGCCCCTCTGCGGGGGGGCGAGAGACCCAGTACTTC
CASSPSAGGRETQYF
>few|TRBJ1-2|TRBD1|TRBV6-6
TGTGCCAGCAGTCCGGGACAGGGGGAATATTATGGCTACACCTTC
CASSPGQGEYYGYTF
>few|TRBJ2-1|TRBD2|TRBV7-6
TGTGCCAGCAGCTTAGCACCGGGGGGGGCCTCATACAATGAGCAGTTCTTC
CASSLAPGGASYNEQFF
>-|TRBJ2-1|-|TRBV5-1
TGCGCCAGCAGCCCCGGGGCGTGGGGATCCTCCTACAATGAGCAGTTCTTC
CASSPGAWGSSYNEQFF
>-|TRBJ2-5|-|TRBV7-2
TGTGCCAGCAGCCTGTATGTAGGTTCAAGACTTCAGACCCAGTACTTC
CASSLYVGSRLQTQYF
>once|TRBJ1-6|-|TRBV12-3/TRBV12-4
TGTGCCAGCAGTCCGGCGTCAGCTTACTATAATTCACCCCTCCACTTT
CASSPASAYYNSPLHF
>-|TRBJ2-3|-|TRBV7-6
TGTGCCAGCAGCCGTGACGCTAGCACAGATACGCAGTATTTT
CASSRDASTDTQYF
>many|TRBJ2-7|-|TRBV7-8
TGTGCCAGCAGCTTATATCTGCACGAGCAGTACTTC
CASSLYLHEQYF
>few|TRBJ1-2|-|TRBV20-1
TGCAGTGCCGACCTCCGGTTAAGGGGTGGCTACACCTTC
CSADLRLRGGYTF
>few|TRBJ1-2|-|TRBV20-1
TGCAGTGCTAAAAGGGAAGTAAGAGTTGGCTACACCTTC
CSAKREVRVGYTF
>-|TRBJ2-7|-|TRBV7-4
TGTGCCAGCAGCTTAGAGTTGGCTCCCAACGAGCAGTACTTC
CASSLELAPNEQYF
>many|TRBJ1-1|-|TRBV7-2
TGTGCCAGCAGCTTAGTTGTGATGAACACTGAAGCTTTCTTT
CASSLVVMNTEAFF
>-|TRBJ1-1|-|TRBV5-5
TGTGCCAGCAGCTTGGCCGGGGCTCTGACTGAAGCTTTCTTT
CASSLAGALTEAFF
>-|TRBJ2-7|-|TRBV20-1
TGCAGTGCTAGAGGTGGACAGTCGTACGAGCAGTACTTC
CSARGGQSYEQYF
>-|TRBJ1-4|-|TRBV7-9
TGTGCCACCCTACGGGGGGTCGCAACTAATGAAAAACTGTTTTTT
CATLRGVATNEKLFF